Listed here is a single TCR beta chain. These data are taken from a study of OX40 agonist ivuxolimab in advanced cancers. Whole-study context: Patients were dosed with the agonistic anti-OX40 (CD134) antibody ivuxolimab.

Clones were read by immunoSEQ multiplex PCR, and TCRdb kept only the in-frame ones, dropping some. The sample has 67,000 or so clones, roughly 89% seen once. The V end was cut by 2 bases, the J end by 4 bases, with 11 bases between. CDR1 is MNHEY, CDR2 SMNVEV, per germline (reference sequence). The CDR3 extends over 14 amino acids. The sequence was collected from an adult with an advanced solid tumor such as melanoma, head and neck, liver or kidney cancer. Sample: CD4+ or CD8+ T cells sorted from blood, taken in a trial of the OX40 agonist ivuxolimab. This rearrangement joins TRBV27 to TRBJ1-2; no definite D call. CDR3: CASSLDGTGYGYTF. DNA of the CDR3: TGTGCCAGCAGTTTAGACGGAACCGGCTATGGCTACACCTTC.